The 7 T cell receptor beta chains presented below share a single source sample, sequenced in a study of T cells in Graves' hyperthyroidism and ophthalmopathy. RNA transcripts gave rise to amplified TCR beta CDR3 regions. The primer set for the first-round RT-PCR of the TCR CDR3 was HTBI. TCRdb reprocessed the multiplex PCR reads via MiXCR and lists one record per CDR3 protein. Here the sample spans almost 600,000 distinct CDR3 sequences, approximately 15% being singletons. The sample was blood. The source of these receptors is a woman in her twenties or thirties with Graves' hyperthyroidism that later progressed to Graves' ophthalmopathy.

The chain carries TRBV3-1 and TRBJ1-2; D remains unclear. Germline-derived CDR1 and CDR2 are LGHDT and YNNKEL (reference sequence). V was pared by 0 bases and J by 8 bases, with 7 bases between. The CDR3 covers 12 residues. CDR3 residues: CASSQERDGYTF. In nucleotides, the CDR3 is TGTGCCAGCAGCCAAGAACGAGACGGCTACACCTTC.

This clonotype was observed many times. The chain recombines TRBV28 with TRBJ2-1; 8 nucleotides agree with TRBD1. The CDR3 is 15 residues long. CDR1 and CDR2 (germline): MDHEN, SYDVKM. V lost 3 bases to trimming and J lost 5 bases; unmatched junction nucleotides: 6. The CDR3 nucleotides are TGTGCCAGCAGTTTTAGGACAGGGACCCACAATGAGCAGTTCTTC. This encodes CASSFRTGTHNEQFF.

In this sample, this clonotype turned up many times. The rearrangement joins TRBV12-5 to TRBJ2-3; no clear D gene. The CDR3 length is 13 residues. Germline values: CDR1 LGHNT, CDR2 FRNRAP. Trimming stripped 8 bases from V and 2 bases from J, with 11 bases between. This CDR3 reads CASMDSNTDTQYF. The DNA of the CDR3 is TGTGCTAGTATGGATAGTAACACAGATACGCAGTATTTT.

There are many counts of this clonotype. The V gene is TRBV27, the J gene TRBJ2-7, with 10 nucleotides matching TRBD1. The CDR3 covers 14 residues. Germline V CDR1 and CDR2: MNHEY, SMNVEV (reference sequence). The trim removed 5 bases at V and 3 bases at J, leaving 4 bases unmatched. CDR3 bases: TGTGCCAGCAGTCGACAGGGGGCAGACTACGAGCAGTACTTC. As protein: CASSRQGADYEQYF.

This clonotype has ten or more counts. The chain recombines TRBV13 with TRBJ1-6; D is uncertain. CDR1 is PRHDT and CDR2 is FYEKMQ in the germline V gene (reference sequence). The V gene lost 5 bases and the J gene lost 10 bases, with 9 bases spanning the gap. The CDR3 runs 12 residues. CDR3 sequence: CASSHRPSPLHF. CDR3 sequence (DNA): TGTGCCAGCAGCCACCGCCCCTCACCCCTCCACTTT. The whole variable domain, remainder taken from reference TRBV13 and TRBJ1-6, is AAGVIQSPRHLIKEKRETATLKCYPIPRHDTVYWYQQGPGQDPQFLISFYEKMQSDKGSIPDRFSAQQFSDYHSELNMSSLELGDSALYFCASSHRPSPLHFGNGTRLTVT.

This clonotype came up many times. V gene TRBV20-1 combines with J gene TRBJ2-3, with D unresolved. The germline V gene encodes CDR1 DFQATT and CDR2 SNEGSKA (reference sequence). Trimming removed 1 base from V and 4 bases from J, with 12 bases in between. The CDR3 has 14 amino acids. The CDR3 DNA is TGCAGTGCTAGAGCCCAAACTCAGCCAGATACGCAGTATTTT. Amino acids: CSARAQTQPDTQYF.

This clonotype was picked up many times. This chain connects TRBV2 to TRBJ2-7, with 10 bases aligning to TRBD1. The CDR3 extends over 15 amino acids. Trimming removed 1 base from V and 4 bases from J; junction bases left unmatched: 4. CDR1 and CDR2 (germline): SNHLY, FYNNEI. The CDR3 DNA follows: TGTGCCAGCAGTGAAGGCTGGGACAGGGGTTACGAGCAGTACTTC. Residues: CASSEGWDRGYEQYF.